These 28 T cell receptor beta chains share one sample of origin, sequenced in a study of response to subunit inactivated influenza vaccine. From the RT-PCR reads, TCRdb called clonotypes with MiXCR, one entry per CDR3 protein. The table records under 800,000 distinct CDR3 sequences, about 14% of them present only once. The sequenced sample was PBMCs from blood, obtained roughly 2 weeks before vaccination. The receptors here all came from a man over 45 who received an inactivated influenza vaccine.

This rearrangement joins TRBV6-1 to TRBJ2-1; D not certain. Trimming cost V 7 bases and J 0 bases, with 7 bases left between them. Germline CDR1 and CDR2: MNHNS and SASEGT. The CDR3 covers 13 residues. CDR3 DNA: TGTGCCAGCAAGGAAAGCTCCTACAATGAGCAGTTCTTC. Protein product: CASKESSYNEQFF.

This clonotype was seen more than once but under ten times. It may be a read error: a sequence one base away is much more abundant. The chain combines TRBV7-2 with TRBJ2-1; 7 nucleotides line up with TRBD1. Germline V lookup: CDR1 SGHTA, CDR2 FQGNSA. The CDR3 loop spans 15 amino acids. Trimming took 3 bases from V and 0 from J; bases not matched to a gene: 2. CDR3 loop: CASSFDRASYNEQFF. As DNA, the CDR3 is TGTGCCAGCAGCTTCGACAGGGCCTCCTACAATGAGCAGTTCTTC. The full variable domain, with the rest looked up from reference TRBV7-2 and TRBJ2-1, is GAGVSQSPSNKVTEKGKDVELRCDPISGHTALYWYRQSLGQGLEFLIYFQGNSAPDKSGLPSDRFSAERTGGSVSTLTIQRTQQEDSAVYLCASSFDRASYNEQFFGPGTRLTVL.

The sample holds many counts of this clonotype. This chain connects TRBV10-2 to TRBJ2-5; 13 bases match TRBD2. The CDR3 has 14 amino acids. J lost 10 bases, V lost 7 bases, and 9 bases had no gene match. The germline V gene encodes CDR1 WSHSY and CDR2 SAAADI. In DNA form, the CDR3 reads TGCGCCAGCACCCCCGGGACTAGCGGGATGGTCCAGTACTTC. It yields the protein CASTPGTSGMVQYF.

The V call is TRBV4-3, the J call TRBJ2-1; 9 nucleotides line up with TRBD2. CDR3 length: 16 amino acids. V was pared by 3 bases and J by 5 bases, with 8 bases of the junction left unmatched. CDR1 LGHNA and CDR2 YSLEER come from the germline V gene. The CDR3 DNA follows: TGCGCCAGCAGCCACGGACTGGCTAGCGGGAACAATGAGCAGTTCTTC. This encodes CASSHGLASGNNEQFF.

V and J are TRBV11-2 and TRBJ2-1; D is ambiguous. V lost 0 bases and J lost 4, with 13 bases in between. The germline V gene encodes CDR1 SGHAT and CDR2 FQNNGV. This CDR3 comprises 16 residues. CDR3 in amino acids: CASSLDWWESYNEQFF. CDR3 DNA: TGTGCCAGCAGCTTAGATTGGTGGGAATCATACAATGAGCAGTTCTTC.

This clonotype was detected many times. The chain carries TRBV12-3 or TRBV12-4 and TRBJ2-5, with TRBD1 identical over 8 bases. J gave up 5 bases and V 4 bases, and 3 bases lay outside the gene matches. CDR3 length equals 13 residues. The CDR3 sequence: CASSYTGGETQYF. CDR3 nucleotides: TGTGCCAGCAGTTACACAGGGGGGGAGACCCAGTACTTC.

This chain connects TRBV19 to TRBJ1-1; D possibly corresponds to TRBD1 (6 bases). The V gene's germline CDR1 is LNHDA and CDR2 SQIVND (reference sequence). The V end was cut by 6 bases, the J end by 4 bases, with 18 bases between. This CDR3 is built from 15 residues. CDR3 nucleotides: TGTGCCAGTAGGCAACTTTCCGGAGGGGGCACTGAAGCTTTCTTT. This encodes CASRQLSGGGTEAFF.

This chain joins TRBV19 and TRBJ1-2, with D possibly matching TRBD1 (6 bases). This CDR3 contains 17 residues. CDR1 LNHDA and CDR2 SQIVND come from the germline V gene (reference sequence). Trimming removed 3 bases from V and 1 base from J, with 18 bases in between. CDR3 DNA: TGTGCCAGTAGTATTTCTGGACAGTGGATTTTTAACTATGGCTACACCTTC. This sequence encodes CASSISGQWIFNYGYTF.

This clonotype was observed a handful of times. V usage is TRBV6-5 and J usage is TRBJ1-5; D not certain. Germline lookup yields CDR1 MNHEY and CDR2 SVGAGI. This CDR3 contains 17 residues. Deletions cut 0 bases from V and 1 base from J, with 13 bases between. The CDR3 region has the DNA TGTGCCAGCAGTTACTCTCGACCGGGCAGAAGCAATCAGCCCCAGCATTTT. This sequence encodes CASSYSRPGRSNQPQHF.

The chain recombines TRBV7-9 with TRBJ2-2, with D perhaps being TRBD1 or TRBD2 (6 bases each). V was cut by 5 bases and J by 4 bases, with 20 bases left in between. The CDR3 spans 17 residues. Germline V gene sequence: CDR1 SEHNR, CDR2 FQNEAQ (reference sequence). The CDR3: CASSRGSGGRTTGELFF. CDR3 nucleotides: TGTGCCAGCAGCCGTGGGTCCGGGGGCCGGACCACCGGGGAGCTGTTTTTT.

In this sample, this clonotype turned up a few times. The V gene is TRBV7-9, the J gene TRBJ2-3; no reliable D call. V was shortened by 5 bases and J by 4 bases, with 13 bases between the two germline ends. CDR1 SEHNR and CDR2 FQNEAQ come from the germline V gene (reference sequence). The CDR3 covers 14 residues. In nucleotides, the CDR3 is TGTGCCAGCAGCCTCATTATATCGTCAGATACGCAGTATTTT. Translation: CASSLIISSDTQYF.

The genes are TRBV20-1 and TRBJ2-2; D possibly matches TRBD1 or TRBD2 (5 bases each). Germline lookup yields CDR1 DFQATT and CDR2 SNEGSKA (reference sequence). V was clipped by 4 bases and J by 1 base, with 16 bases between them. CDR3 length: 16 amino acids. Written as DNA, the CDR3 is TGCAGTGCTACGCCACCGGGACGCCGGAACACCGGGGAGCTGTTTTTT. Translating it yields CSATPPGRRNTGELFF.

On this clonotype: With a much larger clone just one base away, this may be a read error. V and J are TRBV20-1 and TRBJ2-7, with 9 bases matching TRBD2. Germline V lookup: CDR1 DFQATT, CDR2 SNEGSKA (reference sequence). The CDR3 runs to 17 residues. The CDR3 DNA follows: TGCTGTGCTTCCCCTTTCCAGCGGGGGGCCAGGGTCTACGAGCAGTACTTC. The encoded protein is CCASPFQRGARVYEQYF.

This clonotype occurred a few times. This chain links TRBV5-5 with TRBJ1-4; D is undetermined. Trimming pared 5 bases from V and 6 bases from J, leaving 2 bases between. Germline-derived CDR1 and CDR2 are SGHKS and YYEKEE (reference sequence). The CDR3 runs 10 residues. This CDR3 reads CASRHEKLFF. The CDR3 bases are TGTGCCAGCAGACATGAAAAACTGTTTTTT.

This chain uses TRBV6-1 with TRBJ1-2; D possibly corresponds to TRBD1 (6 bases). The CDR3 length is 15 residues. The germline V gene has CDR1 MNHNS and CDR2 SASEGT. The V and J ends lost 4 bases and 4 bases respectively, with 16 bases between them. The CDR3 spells CASSGVAGAVYGYTF. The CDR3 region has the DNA TGTGCCAGCAGTGGCGTTGCAGGGGCTGTCTATGGCTACACCTTC.

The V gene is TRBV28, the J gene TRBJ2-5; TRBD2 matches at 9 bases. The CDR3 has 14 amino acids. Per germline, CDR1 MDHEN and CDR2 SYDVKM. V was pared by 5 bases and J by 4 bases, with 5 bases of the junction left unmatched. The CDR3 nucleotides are TGTGCCAGCAGTCGGCGGGGGGGCCTAGAGACCCAGTACTTC. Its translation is CASSRRGGLETQYF.

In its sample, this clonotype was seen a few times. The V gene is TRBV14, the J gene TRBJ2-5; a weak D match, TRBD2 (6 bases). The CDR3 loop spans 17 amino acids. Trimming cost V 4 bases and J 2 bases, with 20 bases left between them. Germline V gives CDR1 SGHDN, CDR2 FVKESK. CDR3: CASSPNAGVGGQETQYF. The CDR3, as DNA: TGTGCCAGCAGCCCAAACGCCGGGGTCGGGGGTCAAGAGACCCAGTACTTC.

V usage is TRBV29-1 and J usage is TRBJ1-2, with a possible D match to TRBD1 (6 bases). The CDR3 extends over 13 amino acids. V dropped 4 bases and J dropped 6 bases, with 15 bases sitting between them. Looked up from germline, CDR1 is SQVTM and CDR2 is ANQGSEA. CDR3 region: CSVVKGGGHGYTF. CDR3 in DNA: TGCAGCGTTGTTAAGGGAGGGGGTCATGGCTACACCTTC.

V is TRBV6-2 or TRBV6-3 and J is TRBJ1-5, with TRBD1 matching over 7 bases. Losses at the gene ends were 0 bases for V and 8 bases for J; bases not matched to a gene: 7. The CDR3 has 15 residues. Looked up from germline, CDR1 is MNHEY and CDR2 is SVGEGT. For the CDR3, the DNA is TGTGCCAGCAGTTACTCGACAGGGACCTATGAGCCCCAGCATTTT. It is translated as CASSYSTGTYEPQHF.

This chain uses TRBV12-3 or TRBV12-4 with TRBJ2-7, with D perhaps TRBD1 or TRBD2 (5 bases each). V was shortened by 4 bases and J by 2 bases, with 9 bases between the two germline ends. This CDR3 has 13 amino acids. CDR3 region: CASSSGRAYEQYF. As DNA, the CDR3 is TGTGCCAGCAGTTCGGGGCGAGCCTACGAGCAGTACTTC.

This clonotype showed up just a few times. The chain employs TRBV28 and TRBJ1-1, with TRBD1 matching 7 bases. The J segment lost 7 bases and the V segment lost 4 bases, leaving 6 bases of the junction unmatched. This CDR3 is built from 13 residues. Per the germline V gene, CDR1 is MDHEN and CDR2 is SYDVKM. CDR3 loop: CASSWTGVDEAFF. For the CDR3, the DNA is TGTGCCAGCAGTTGGACAGGTGTAGATGAAGCTTTCTTT.

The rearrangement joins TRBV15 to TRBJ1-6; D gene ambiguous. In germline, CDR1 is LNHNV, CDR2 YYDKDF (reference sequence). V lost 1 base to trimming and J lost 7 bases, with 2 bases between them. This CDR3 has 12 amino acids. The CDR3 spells CATSRGNSPLHF. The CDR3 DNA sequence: TGTGCCACCAGCAGAGGGAATTCACCCCTCCACTTT.

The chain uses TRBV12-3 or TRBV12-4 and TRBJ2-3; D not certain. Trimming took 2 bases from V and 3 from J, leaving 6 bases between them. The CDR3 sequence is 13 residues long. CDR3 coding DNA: TGTGCCAGCAGTTTAATGAGGACAGATACGCAGTATTTT. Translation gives CASSLMRTDTQYF.

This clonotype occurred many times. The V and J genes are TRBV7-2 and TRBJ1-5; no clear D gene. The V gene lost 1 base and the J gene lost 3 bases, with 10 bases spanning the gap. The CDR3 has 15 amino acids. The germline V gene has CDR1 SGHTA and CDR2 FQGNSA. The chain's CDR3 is CASSLDSSNNQPQHF. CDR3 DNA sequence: TGTGCCAGCAGCTTAGACAGCTCGAACAATCAGCCCCAGCATTTT.

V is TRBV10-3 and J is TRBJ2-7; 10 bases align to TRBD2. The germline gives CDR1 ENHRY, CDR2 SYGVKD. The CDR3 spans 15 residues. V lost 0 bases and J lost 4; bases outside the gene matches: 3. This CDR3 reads CAISESGAGGYEQYF. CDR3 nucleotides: TGTGCCATCAGTGAGTCGGGAGCGGGAGGGTACGAGCAGTACTTC.

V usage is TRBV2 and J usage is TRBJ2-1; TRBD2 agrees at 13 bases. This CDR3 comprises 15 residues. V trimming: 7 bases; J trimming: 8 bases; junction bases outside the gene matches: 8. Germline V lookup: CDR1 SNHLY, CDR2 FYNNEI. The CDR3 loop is CASKRWTSGSDEQFF. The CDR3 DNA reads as TGTGCCAGCAAACGTTGGACTAGCGGGAGCGATGAGCAGTTCTTC.

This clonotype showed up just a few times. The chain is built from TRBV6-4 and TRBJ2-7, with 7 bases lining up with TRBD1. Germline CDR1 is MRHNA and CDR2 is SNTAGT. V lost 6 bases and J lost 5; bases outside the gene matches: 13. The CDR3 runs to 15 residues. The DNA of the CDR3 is TGTGCCAGCAGCCCCGAAGGGGGCCTCGGGGACGAGCAGTACTTC. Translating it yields CASSPEGGLGDEQYF.

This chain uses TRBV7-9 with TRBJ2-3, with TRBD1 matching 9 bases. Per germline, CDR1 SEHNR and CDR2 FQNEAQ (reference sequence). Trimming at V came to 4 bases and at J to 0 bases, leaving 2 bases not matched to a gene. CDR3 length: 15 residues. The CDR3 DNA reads TGTGCCAGCAGCTCTGACAGGGGGAGCACAGATACGCAGTATTTT. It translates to CASSSDRGSTDTQYF.